These 20 T cell receptor beta chains came from one sample sequenced in a study of blood T cells in healthy people across ages. A J-beta primer mix and a sample-barcoded 5' primer were used in a second PCR of about 6 to 12 cycles. TCRdb called the 5' RACE reads again in MiXCR, with one record for every CDR3 protein. The data contain hundreds of thousands of distinct CDR3 sequences, around half of them seen just once; the ten biggest clones take up about 32%. The sample taken for sequencing was blood. These receptors were obtained from a woman aged 55-75 years in good health.

This clonotype was observed a handful of times. The rearrangement uses TRBV7-6 and TRBJ2-5; 10 bases map to TRBD1. This CDR3 is 15 amino acids long. In germline, CDR1 is SGHVS, CDR2 FNYEAQ. Germline trimming cut 5 bases from V and 5 bases from J; bases unmatched to any gene: 8. CDR3 protein: CASSPRQGAVETQYF. For the CDR3, the DNA is TGTGCCAGCAGCCCCCGACAGGGGGCGGTGGAGACCCAGTACTTC. Supplemented by reference TRBV7-6 and TRBJ2-5, the full variable domain reads GAGVSQSPRYKVTKRGQDVALRCDPISGHVSLYWYRQALGQGPEFLTYFNYEAQQDKSGLPNDRFSAERPEGSISTLTIQRTEQRDSAMYRCASSPRQGAVETQYFGPGTRLLVL.

This clonotype has only a few counts. The J gene is TRBJ2-1, the V gene TRBV6-1; 7 bases are shared with TRBD2. Germline V gene sequence: CDR1 MNHNS, CDR2 SASEGT. The V gene end was trimmed by 6 bases and the J gene end by 0 bases; junction bases not matched to a gene: 2. This CDR3 has 14 amino acids. The CDR3, as DNA: TGTGCCAGCAGGCGGGAGACCTCCTACAATGAGCAGTTCTTC. Amino acids: CASRRETSYNEQFF.

This clonotype was detected once. V is TRBV4-3 and J is TRBJ2-2; no reliable D call. Trimming left V 0 bases short and J 7 bases short, with 6 bases between. Germline-derived CDR1 and CDR2 are LGHNA and YSLEER. The CDR3 loop spans 13 amino acids. The CDR3 nucleotides are TGCGCCAGCAGCCAAGAGGGGTTCGGGGAGCTGTTTTTT. Its protein is CASSQEGFGELFF.

The V call is TRBV20-1, the J call TRBJ2-3; tentatively, D is TRBD1 or TRBD2 (6 bases each). V was trimmed by 3 bases and J by 1 base, leaving 17 bases between them. Germline V gives CDR1 DFQATT, CDR2 SNEGSKA (reference sequence). The CDR3 totals 16 residues. The CDR3 DNA reads as TGCAGTGCTAGGATTAGGAGGGGGTTTCGCACAGATACGCAGTATTTT. Translation gives CSARIRRGFRTDTQYF.

This chain links TRBV6-6 with TRBJ2-1, with D possibly TRBD1 on 6 matching bases. V gave up 5 bases and J gave up 3 bases, with 17 bases separating them. The CDR3 runs to 16 residues. Germline V gene data show CDR1 as MNHNY and CDR2 as SVGAGI (reference sequence). This chain's CDR3 is CASSRTQGISYNEQFF. For the CDR3, the DNA is TGTGCCAGCAGTAGAACACAGGGAATTAGCTACAATGAGCAGTTCTTC.

The V and J genes are TRBV20-1 and TRBJ2-1; 10 bases are a match to TRBD2. CDR3 size: 18 residues. The germline gives CDR1 DFQATT, CDR2 SNEGSKA (reference sequence). Losses at the gene ends were 1 base for V and 0 bases for J; bases not matched to a gene: 9. CDR3 sequence (DNA): TGCAGTGCTAGAGCGGGTAGCGGGAGGTCGAGCTCCTACAATGAGCAGTTCTTC. Its protein product is CSARAGSGRSSSYNEQFF.

This rearrangement joins TRBV7-9 to TRBJ1-4, with D perhaps matching TRBD1 (5 bases). From germline, CDR1 is SEHNR and CDR2 FQNEAQ (reference sequence). V lost 5 bases and J 8 bases, leaving 15 bases between the germline ends. This CDR3 is 14 amino acids long. The CDR3 region is CASSVGPQGEKLFF. CDR3 nucleotide sequence: TGTGCCAGCAGCGTAGGGCCCCAGGGAGAAAAACTGTTTTTT.

This clonotype was observed many times. The DNA for the CDR3 is TGTGCCATCAGCCGGGACAGGGGTTCACCCCTCCACTTT. Protein: CAISRDRGSPLHF. The rearrangement uses TRBV10-3 and TRBJ1-6, with 10 positions matching TRBD1. The CDR3 has 13 amino acids. Germline V CDR1 and CDR2: ENHRY, SYGVKD. The trim removed 6 bases at V and 9 bases at J, leaving 2 bases unmatched.

The chain joins TRBV28 to TRBJ2-3; a possible D gene is TRBD2 (6 bases). The V end was cut by 7 bases, the J end by 3 bases, with 14 bases between. Germline-derived CDR1 and CDR2 are MDHEN and SYDVKM. The CDR3 is 14 residues long. CDR3 protein: CASTLGGITDTQYF. CDR3 nucleotide sequence: TGTGCCAGCACCTTGGGGGGAATAACAGATACGCAGTATTTT.

The chain couples TRBV2 to TRBJ2-1, with D possibly matching TRBD1 (6 bases). With 2 bases removed from V and 6 bases from J, the gap between germline ends came to 8 bases. CDR1 and CDR2 from the germline V gene are SNHLY and FYNNEI. This CDR3 comprises 13 residues. The CDR3 reads CASSERDTNEQFF. The CDR3 coding sequence is TGTGCCAGCAGTGAACGGGACACCAATGAGCAGTTCTTC.

V is TRBV5-1 and J is TRBJ2-3; maybe TRBD1 (6 bases). Germline loops: CDR1 SGHRS, CDR2 YFSETQ. The CDR3 runs to 13 residues. V lost 4 bases and J 5 bases, leaving 11 bases between the germline ends. The CDR3 sequence: CASSGAGEDTQYF. The CDR3 nucleotides are TGCGCCAGCAGCGGGGCAGGGGAAGATACGCAGTATTTT.

V usage is TRBV9 and J usage is TRBJ2-6; the D is unclear. V was cut by 0 bases and J by 0 bases, with 4 bases left in between. The CDR3 runs 15 residues. Germline lookup yields CDR1 SGDLS and CDR2 YYNGEE. The CDR3 loop reads CASSVGNSGANVLTF. For the CDR3, the DNA is TGTGCCAGCAGCGTAGGGAACTCTGGGGCCAACGTCCTGACTTTC.

This chain links TRBV29-1 with TRBJ1-1, with 11 bases identical to TRBD1. V shed 6 bases and J 4 bases; nucleotides not matched to a gene: 7. The germline V gene encodes CDR1 SQVTM and CDR2 ANQGSEA. CDR3 length: 14 residues. CDR3 amino acids: CSVRTGGRPTEAFF. DNA of the CDR3: TGCAGCGTCAGGACAGGGGGCCGGCCCACTGAAGCTTTCTTT.

This chain joins TRBV6-5 and TRBJ2-7, with D perhaps matching TRBD1 or TRBD2 (5 bases each). This CDR3 spans 14 amino acids. Deletions cut 3 bases from V and 2 bases from J, with 11 bases between. The germline V gene has CDR1 MNHEY and CDR2 SVGAGI. CDR3 sequence: CASSYGGDTYEQYF. DNA of the CDR3: TGTGCCAGCAGTTATGGGGGAGACACCTACGAGCAGTACTTC.

This clonotype was detected only a few times. The chain uses TRBV20-1 and TRBJ2-7; D ambiguous. V gave up 2 bases and J gave up 2 bases, with 19 bases separating them. There are 16 residues in the CDR3. Germline assignment: CDR1 DFQATT and CDR2 SNEGSKA (reference sequence). Here the CDR3 reads CSARPRTGLRTYEQYF. The CDR3 DNA sequence: TGCAGTGCTAGACCGCGTACCGGCCTCCGGACCTACGAGCAGTACTTC.

The chain employs TRBV24-1 and TRBJ2-1; D uncertain. V was trimmed by 3 bases and J by 6 bases, leaving 11 bases between them. Germline V gene lookup returns CDR1 KGHDR and CDR2 SFDVKD. This CDR3 comprises 14 residues. CDR3 nucleotides: TGTGCCACCAGTGATGCACCCCCTTTCAATGAGCAGTTCTTC. Residues: CATSDAPPFNEQFF.

The chain couples TRBV28 to TRBJ2-1, with 9 bases aligning to TRBD2. V trimming: 5 bases; J trimming: 5 bases; junction bases outside the gene matches: 7. There are 15 residues in the CDR3. Germline values: CDR1 MDHEN, CDR2 SYDVKM. CDR3 nucleotides: TGTGCCAGCAGTATTCCTAGCGGGATCAACAATGAGCAGTTCTTC. The encoded protein is CASSIPSGINNEQFF.

The rearrangement links TRBV29-1 to TRBJ2-1; the match to TRBD2 covers 10 bases. The CDR3 spans 17 residues. The germline V gene encodes CDR1 SQVTM and CDR2 ANQGSEA. Germline trimming cut 7 bases from V and 3 bases from J; bases unmatched to any gene: 15. CDR3 in amino acids: CSAPLVTPSGGYNEQFF. The CDR3 region has the DNA TGCAGCGCCCCCCTGGTGACTCCTAGCGGGGGCTACAATGAGCAGTTCTTC.

The chain combines TRBV28 with TRBJ2-7; TRBD2 matches at 8 bases. Germline assignment: CDR1 MDHEN and CDR2 SYDVKM. The CDR3 consists of 12 residues. V was clipped by 6 bases and J by 7 bases; unmatched bases: 5. In nucleotides, the CDR3 is TGTGCCAGCAGGGATCGGGGGGGTGAGCAGTACTTC. It specifies CASRDRGGEQYF.

The rearrangement joins TRBV6-5 to TRBJ2-4, with TRBD1 matching 7 bases. The CDR3 extends over 14 amino acids. Per germline, CDR1 MNHEY and CDR2 SVGAGI. With V trimmed by 2 bases and J by 8 bases, 6 bases remained unmatched. For the CDR3, the DNA is TGTGCCAGCAGTTACCGTCAGGGGGTATACATTCAGTACTTC. Translated: CASSYRQGVYIQYF.